These 19 T cell receptor beta chains originate from one sample sequenced in a study of long-term antiretroviral therapy in people with HIV. This was the immunoSEQ v3.0 assay at survey level. Data came from immunoSEQ multiplex PCR; TCRdb stores just in-frame clones and leaves some out. The table shows more than 35,000 clones, with around 86% occurring only once. This material consisted of unsorted PBMCs, taken 1.5 years after starting antiretroviral therapy. These receptors originate from a young man with HIV.

The chain has TRBV5-4 and TRBJ2-7, with TRBD1 as a possible D gene (6 bases). The V and J ends lost 5 bases and 0 bases respectively, with 12 bases between them. The CDR3 runs to 14 residues. Germline V gene lookup returns CDR1 SGHNT and CDR2 YYREEE (reference sequence). The CDR3 sequence is CASSTDSNSYEQYF. CDR3 nucleotides: TGTGCCAGCAGTACGGACAGCAACTCCTACGAGCAGTACTTC.

As concerns this clone: Germline and junction disagree at one end, which may indicate a read error. The V call is TRBV7-8, the J call TRBJ2-5, with 8 bases aligning to TRBD2. Germline loops: CDR1 SGHVS, CDR2 FQNEAQ. There are 13 residues in the CDR3. CDR3 residues: CASTLAGRETQYF. DNA of the CDR3: TGTGCCAGCACCTTAGCGGGAAGAGAGACCCAGTACTTC.

This chain links TRBV15 with TRBJ2-1; a weak D match, TRBD1 (5 bases). Germline V gene data show CDR1 as LNHNV and CDR2 as YYDKDF (reference sequence). Trimming removed 0 bases from V and 8 bases from J, with 8 bases in between. CDR3 size: 13 residues. CDR3 residues: CATSRERGDEQFF. The CDR3 nucleotides read TGTGCCACCAGCAGAGAAAGGGGCGATGAGCAGTTCTTC.

The chain joins TRBV18 to TRBJ2-7; 8 bases map to TRBD1. From germline, CDR1 is KGHSH and CDR2 LQKENI. The CDR3 length is 14 residues. V dropped 4 bases and J dropped 4; count of bases not matched to a gene: 6. The CDR3 is CASSRQGIGYEQYF. The CDR3 DNA sequence: TGTGCCAGCTCACGACAGGGGATAGGGTACGAGCAGTACTTC.

The chain has TRBV9 and TRBJ2-2; D perhaps matches TRBD1 (7 bases). This CDR3 has 15 residues. V lost 4 bases and J 1 base, leaving 11 bases between the germline ends. Germline loops: CDR1 SGDLS, CDR2 YYNGEE. The CDR3 sequence: CASSQGGQNTGELFF. CDR3 nucleotides: TGTGCCAGCAGCCAGGGGGGACAGAACACCGGGGAGCTGTTTTTT.

V usage is TRBV30 and J usage is TRBJ1-5, with D perhaps TRBD1 (5 bases). V lost 5 bases to trimming and J lost 4 bases, with 12 bases between them. Germline assignment: CDR1 GTSNPN and CDR2 SVGIG (reference sequence). This CDR3 is built from 13 residues. The CDR3 spells CAWSPGFNQPQHF. In nucleotides, the CDR3 is TGTGCCTGGTCCCCAGGGTTTAATCAGCCCCAGCATTTT. Complete variable domain (other parts from reference TRBV30 and TRBJ1-5): SQTIHQWPATLVQPVGSPLSLECTVEGTSNPNLYWYRQAAGRGLQLLFYSVGIGQISSEVPQNLSASRPQDRQFILSSKKLLLSDSGFYLCAWSPGFNQPQHFGDGTRLSIL.

The CDR3 region is CASSPLLGLAEAYNEQFF. In DNA form, the CDR3 reads TGTGCCAGCAGCCCCCTACTGGGACTAGCGGAGGCCTACAATGAGCAGTTCTTC. The rearrangement uses TRBV7-9 and TRBJ2-1, with TRBD2 identical over 11 bases. In germline, CDR1 is SEHNR, CDR2 FQNEAQ (reference sequence). Trimming removed 5 bases from V and 2 bases from J; junction bases left unmatched: 11. This CDR3 has 18 amino acids.

CDR3 nucleotide sequence: TGTGCCAGCAGCTTCTTGACGGTACAAGAGACCCAGTACTTC. Translating gives CASSFLTVQETQYF. This chain joins TRBV5-6 and TRBJ2-5; D remains unclear. Trimming cost V 2 bases and J 2 bases, with 10 bases left between them. Germline CDR1 and CDR2: SGHDT and YYEEEE. The CDR3 is 14 residues long.

The rearrangement uses TRBV18 and TRBJ2-1; tentative D call: TRBD1 (5 bases). Trimming left V 5 bases short and J 6 bases short, with 11 bases between. Germline CDR1 KGHSH, CDR2 LQKENI. CDR3 length: 13 amino acids. The CDR3 sequence: CASSADSRNEQFF. CDR3 in DNA: TGTGCCAGCTCAGCCGACAGCCGCAATGAGCAGTTCTTC.

This rearrangement joins TRBV30 to TRBJ1-1; 8 bases agree with TRBD1. Germline CDR1 reads GTSNPN; CDR2 reads SVGIG (reference sequence). The V segment lost 5 bases and the J segment 8 bases; nucleotides outside the gene matches: 1. The CDR3 has 10 residues. As DNA, the CDR3 is TGTGCCTGGGGGACAGGCGAAGCTTTCTTT. This gives the protein CAWGTGEAFF.

The chain carries TRBV7-2 and TRBJ2-7, with D perhaps TRBD1 (6 bases). This CDR3 region has 16 residues. CDR1 SGHTA and CDR2 FQGNSA come from the germline V gene. Here the CDR3 reads CGSRGRSDPVSYEQYF. CDR3 nucleotides: TGTGGCTCCAGGGGACGTTCTGATCCCGTATCCTACGAGCAGTACTTC.

The genes are TRBV19 and TRBJ2-3; D remains unclear. CDR1 is LNHDA, CDR2 SQIVND, per germline (reference sequence). V was trimmed by 6 bases and J by 0 bases, leaving 13 bases between them. The CDR3 totals 15 residues. This CDR3 reads CASSSLAASTDTQYF. The CDR3 DNA is TGTGCCAGTAGCTCCCTGGCAGCTAGCACAGATACGCAGTATTTT.

The rearrangement uses TRBV25-1 and TRBJ2-5; TRBD2 matches 14 bases. Germline V gives CDR1 MGHDK, CDR2 SYGVNS. Germline trimming cut 3 bases from V and 4 bases from J; bases unmatched to any gene: 10. This CDR3 region has 18 residues. The CDR3 here is CASSEGGLAGASGETQYF. The CDR3 DNA follows: TGTGCCAGCAGTGAGGGGGGACTAGCGGGAGCATCGGGAGAGACCCAGTACTTC.

The rearrangement uses TRBV20-1 and TRBJ1-2, with 7 positions matching TRBD1. This CDR3 spans 11 amino acids. Looked up from germline, CDR1 is DFQATT and CDR2 is SNEGSKA (reference sequence). The CDR3 loop reads CSAGGVAGYTF. The CDR3 bases are TGCAGCGCAGGGGGGGTCGCTGGCTACACCTTC.

This chain joins TRBV19 and TRBJ2-1, with 8 bases that match TRBD2. The CDR3 is made up of 13 amino acids. CDR1 and CDR2 (germline): LNHDA, SQIVND (reference sequence). The J segment lost 2 bases and the V segment lost 10 bases, leaving 4 bases of the junction unmatched. The CDR3 coding sequence is TGTGCCACCGGACTAGCTACCTACAATGAGCAGTTCTTC. Amino acids: CATGLATYNEQFF.

The rearrangement uses TRBV5-6 and TRBJ1-1; D might be TRBD1 (6 bases). Trimming cost V 4 bases and J 5 bases, with 27 bases left between them. CDR3 length: 18 residues. Per the germline V gene, CDR1 is SGHDT and CDR2 is YYEEEE. CDR3 in amino acids: CASSRDRQIGTRRTEAFF. CDR3 sequence (DNA): TGTGCCAGCAGCCGAGACCGCCAAATCGGGACACGAAGAACTGAAGCTTTCTTT. Full variable domain (outside the CDR3, taken from reference TRBV5-6 and TRBJ1-1): DAGVTQSPTHLIKTRGQQVTLRCSPKSGHDTVSWYQQALGQGPQFIFQYYEEEERQRGNFPDRFSGHQFPNYSSELNVNALLLGDSALYLCASSRDRQIGTRRTEAFFGQGTRLTVV.

This clone was seen only a few times. J is TRBJ1-4 and V is TRBV7-9; perhaps TRBD1 as D (5 bases). Germline CDR1 reads SEHNR; CDR2 reads FQNEAQ (reference sequence). Trimming left V 5 bases short and J 7 bases short, with 8 bases between. The CDR3 length is 12 residues. In DNA form, the CDR3 reads TGTGCCAGCAGCGGGGCAGGTGAAAAACTGTTTTTT. It encodes CASSGAGEKLFF.

This clone was picked up a small number of times. The V gene is TRBV19, the J gene TRBJ2-7, with D possibly TRBD1 on 6 matching bases. The V and J ends lost 5 bases and 3 bases respectively, with 11 bases between them. Germline lookup yields CDR1 LNHDA and CDR2 SQIVND (reference sequence). CDR3 length: 13 amino acids. CDR3 in amino acids: CASSVIQGYEQYF. The CDR3, as DNA: TGTGCCAGTAGTGTAATACAGGGCTACGAGCAGTACTTC.

V is TRBV5-1 and J is TRBJ2-7, with 7 bases lining up with TRBD1. Per germline, CDR1 SGHRS and CDR2 YFSETQ. This CDR3 has 15 residues. V trimming: 0 bases; J trimming: 6 bases; junction bases outside the gene matches: 9. The CDR3 nucleotides read TGCGCCAGCAGCTTGGACAGGGGAAGGTTCGGCGAGCAGTACTTC. It is translated as CASSLDRGRFGEQYF.